These 21 T cell receptor beta chains were sequenced from one sample in a study of cytomegalovirus exposure and HLA in healthy donors. PCR was performed using 60 Vbeta and 13 Jbeta primers. The repertoire was sequenced with immunoSEQ multiplex PCR; TCRdb's copy has only in-frame clones and lacks some. The repertoire holds some 130,000 clones, with 79% as singletons. What was sequenced was PBMCs. These receptors came from a man younger than 30 in good health and CMV-seronegative.

The gene calls are TRBV27 and TRBJ2-1, with TRBD2 identical over 9 bases. The CDR3 spans 16 residues. Per the germline V gene, CDR1 is MNHEY and CDR2 is SMNVEV (reference sequence). The ends lost 8 bases at V and 10 bases at J; junction bases unmatched: 18. The CDR3 sequence: CASAGGNIAGVWEQFF. The DNA for the CDR3 is TGTGCCAGCGCAGGCGGAAATATAGCGGGAGTGTGGGAGCAGTTCTTC.

The rearrangement joins TRBV7-6 to TRBJ1-1; TRBD1 matches 7 bases. Germline V gene lookup returns CDR1 SGHVS and CDR2 FNYEAQ. The CDR3 is 13 amino acids. V lost 3 bases to trimming and J lost 6 bases; unmatched junction nucleotides: 4. CDR3 amino acids: CASSLNGQAEAFF. Here the CDR3 DNA reads TGTGCCAGCAGCTTGAATGGACAGGCTGAAGCTTTCTTT.

The chain is built from TRBV11-3 and TRBJ2-7, with 11 bases that match TRBD2. V lost 0 bases and J lost 4; bases outside the gene matches: 5. The CDR3 is made up of 16 amino acids. The germline CDR1 and CDR2 sequences are SGHNT and YENEEA. The CDR3 region has the DNA TGTGCCAGCAGCTTAGATCATAGCGGGAGGGCTTACGAGCAGTACTTC. This sequence encodes CASSLDHSGRAYEQYF. Full variable domain (rest looked up from reference TRBV11-3 and TRBJ2-7): EAGVVQSPRYKIIEKKQPVAFWCNPISGHNTLYWYLQNLGQGPELLIRYENEEAVDDSQLPKDRFSAERLKGVDSTLKIQPAELGDSAVYLCASSLDHSGRAYEQYFGPGTRLTVT.

The V and J genes are TRBV10-2 and TRBJ2-1, with 11 positions matching TRBD2. The CDR3 has 16 amino acids. V dropped 8 bases and J dropped 0; count of bases not matched to a gene: 6. CDR1 is WSHSY, CDR2 SAAADI, per germline. The CDR3 sequence: CASRLAGSRSYNEQFF. The CDR3 nucleotides read TGCGCCAGCCGACTAGCGGGATCTCGCTCCTACAATGAGCAGTTCTTC.

The CDR3 region is CASSLGRGSYNSPLHF. CDR3 nucleotides: TGTGCCAGCAGCTTAGGCAGGGGGTCCTATAATTCACCCCTCCACTTT. The gene calls are TRBV7-6 and TRBJ1-6, with 7 bases aligning to TRBD1. Trimming took 1 base from V and 1 from J; bases not matched to a gene: 1. This CDR3 is 16 amino acids long. Germline V gene lookup returns CDR1 SGHVS and CDR2 FNYEAQ.

V is TRBV6-6 and J is TRBJ2-7; 7 bases line up with TRBD1. The CDR3 is 15 amino acids. Germline V gives CDR1 MNHNY, CDR2 SVGAGI (reference sequence). V gave up 5 bases and J gave up 2 bases; unmatched junction bases: 9. The CDR3 bases are TGTGCCAGCAGTCCTGTAGGGACAGCCCCCTACGAGCAGTACTTC. Translation gives CASSPVGTAPYEQYF.

The chain carries TRBV10-1 and TRBJ2-2; 10 nucleotides align to TRBD2. The CDR3 is made up of 15 amino acids. J lost 0 bases, V lost 6 bases, and 1 base had no gene match. Germline-derived CDR1 and CDR2 are WNHNN and SYGVQD (reference sequence). DNA for the CDR3: TGCGCCAGCAGAGCGGGAGGGGCGAACACCGGGGAGCTGTTTTTT. Translating it yields CASRAGGANTGELFF.

The rearrangement joins TRBV28 to TRBJ2-1, with D maybe TRBD1 (5 bases). Germline V gene lookup returns CDR1 MDHEN and CDR2 SYDVKM. There are 14 residues in the CDR3. The ends were cut back, 5 bases at V and 0 bases at J, with 8 bases in the middle. The CDR3 DNA reads TGTGCCAGCAGTCATCAGGGCTCCTACAATGAGCAGTTCTTC. Its translation: CASSHQGSYNEQFF.

The rearrangement joins TRBV30 to TRBJ2-2, with D maybe TRBD1 (6 bases). The CDR3 is 15 amino acids. The germline CDR1 and CDR2 sequences are GTSNPN and SVGIG (reference sequence). V dropped 3 bases and J dropped 4 bases, with 15 bases sitting between them. Written as DNA, the CDR3 is TGTGCCTGGAGAAGACAGGTGGGGTTCACCGGGGAGCTGTTTTTT. Its translation is CAWRRQVGFTGELFF.

The chain uses TRBV18 and TRBJ1-1; no reliable D call. In germline, CDR1 is KGHSH, CDR2 LQKENI. V lost 4 bases and J lost 0, with 12 bases in between. The CDR3 covers 15 residues. CDR3 region: CASSLQRGLNTEAFF. In DNA form, the CDR3 reads TGTGCCAGCTCACTACAACGCGGTTTGAACACTGAAGCTTTCTTT.

J is TRBJ2-1 and V is TRBV9; 11 bases line up with TRBD2. The CDR3 loop spans 14 amino acids. Germline CDR1 is SGDLS and CDR2 is YYNGEE. The trim removed 3 bases at V and 6 bases at J, leaving 2 bases unmatched. The CDR3 DNA follows: TGTGCCAGCAGCGAAACTAGCGGGGGCAATGAGCAGTTCTTC. The encoded protein is CASSETSGGNEQFF. The full variable domain, in which reference TRBV9 and TRBJ2-1 provide the parts outside the CDR3, is DSGVTQTPKHLITATGQRVTLRCSPRSGDLSVYWYQQSLDQGLQFLIQYYNGEERAKGNILERFSAQQFPDLHSELNLSSLELGDSALYFCASSETSGGNEQFFGPGTRLTVL.

V and J are TRBV30 and TRBJ1-5; tentatively, D is TRBD1 (6 bases). V gave up 1 base and J gave up 7 bases, with 11 bases separating them. Germline lookup yields CDR1 GTSNPN and CDR2 SVGIG (reference sequence). The CDR3 consists of 13 residues. The CDR3 bases are TGTGCCTGGAGTGCACAGGGAAGCCAGCCCCAGCATTTT. It translates to CAWSAQGSQPQHF.

The chain recombines TRBV29-1 with TRBJ2-1; 11 nucleotides agree with TRBD2. CDR3 length: 13 amino acids. The germline V gene has CDR1 SQVTM and CDR2 ANQGSEA. J lost 4 bases, V lost 7 bases, and 3 bases had no gene match. CDR3 region: CSDSSGRYNEQFF. The CDR3 nucleotides read TGCAGCGATTCTAGCGGGAGGTACAATGAGCAGTTCTTC.

The CDR3 loop is CASSPSTGEDTIYF. CDR3 nucleotide sequence: TGTGCCAGCAGCCCATCCACAGGGGAGGACACCATATATTTT. The V and J genes are TRBV11-2 and TRBJ1-3; TRBD1 agrees at 7 bases. The germline CDR1 and CDR2 sequences are SGHAT and FQNNGV. V gave up 5 bases and J gave up 8 bases; unmatched junction bases: 9. The CDR3 consists of 14 residues. The full variable domain, rest sourced from reference TRBV11-2 and TRBJ1-3, is EAGVAQSPRYKIIEKRQSVAFWCNPISGHATLYWYQQILGQGPKLLIQFQNNGVVDDSQLPKDRFSAERLKGVDSTLKIQPAKLEDSAVYLCASSPSTGEDTIYFGEGSWLTVV.

This rearrangement joins TRBV18 to TRBJ1-1, with D unclear. CDR3 length: 14 residues. Germline V gives CDR1 KGHSH, CDR2 LQKENI. V was clipped by 4 bases and J by 1 base, with 10 bases between them. The chain's CDR3 is CASSLFQENTEAFF. CDR3 bases: TGTGCCAGCTCACTGTTCCAGGAGAACACTGAAGCTTTCTTT.

This chain joins TRBV6-6 and TRBJ2-5; TRBD2 agrees at 11 bases. Matching the DNA end better, TRBJ2-7 makes the J call doubtful. The CDR3 has 15 amino acids. Germline V CDR1 and CDR2: MNHNY, SVGAGI (reference sequence). The CDR3 loop reads CASSTTSGSGNEQYF. DNA for the CDR3: TGTGCCAGCAGTACAACTAGCGGGAGTGGAAACGAGCAGTACTTC.

J is TRBJ2-3 and V is TRBV6-4; TRBD2 agrees at 7 bases. Per germline, CDR1 MRHNA and CDR2 SNTAGT. The CDR3 runs to 14 residues. The V gene end was trimmed by 3 bases and the J gene end by 3 bases; junction bases not matched to a gene: 3. CDR3 amino acids: CASSEGGPTDTQYF. CDR3 nucleotide sequence: TGTGCCAGCAGTGAGGGAGGGCCAACAGATACGCAGTATTTT.

The chain is built from TRBV6-5 and TRBJ2-2; tentative D call: TRBD2 (5 bases). Germline values: CDR1 MNHEY, CDR2 SVGAGI. Trimming took off 5 bases at V and 3 bases at J, with 10 bases between the two ends. The length of the CDR3 is 14 residues. The CDR3 loop reads CASSRTPDTGELFF. CDR3 nucleotide sequence: TGTGCCAGCAGTCGGACTCCCGACACCGGGGAGCTGTTTTTT.

The rearrangement joins TRBV6-4 to TRBJ2-1; D unresolved. V gave up 2 bases and J gave up 6 bases, with 5 bases separating them. There are 12 residues in the CDR3. Germline assignment: CDR1 MRHNA and CDR2 SNTAGT. CDR3 nucleotide sequence: TGTGCCAGCAGTGACGGCCCCAATGAGCAGTTCTTC. It translates to CASSDGPNEQFF.

The rearrangement joins TRBV25-1 to TRBJ1-2, with 7 bases that match TRBD1. CDR3 length: 12 amino acids. J gave up 11 bases and V 4 bases, and 7 bases lay outside the gene matches. The germline V gene encodes CDR1 MGHDK and CDR2 SYGVNS. The CDR3 sequence: CASSGQGLLYTF. CDR3 in DNA: TGTGCCAGCAGTGGACAGGGTCTCCTGTACACCTTC.

The chain carries TRBV11-2 and TRBJ2-5, with D possibly TRBD1 on 5 matching bases. Trimming stripped 3 bases from V and 2 bases from J, with 16 bases between. CDR1 and CDR2 (germline): SGHAT, FQNNGV. The CDR3 has 16 residues. The CDR3 sequence is CASSLARVYGQETQYF. In DNA form, the CDR3 reads TGTGCCAGCAGCTTGGCCAGGGTTTACGGGCAAGAGACCCAGTACTTC.